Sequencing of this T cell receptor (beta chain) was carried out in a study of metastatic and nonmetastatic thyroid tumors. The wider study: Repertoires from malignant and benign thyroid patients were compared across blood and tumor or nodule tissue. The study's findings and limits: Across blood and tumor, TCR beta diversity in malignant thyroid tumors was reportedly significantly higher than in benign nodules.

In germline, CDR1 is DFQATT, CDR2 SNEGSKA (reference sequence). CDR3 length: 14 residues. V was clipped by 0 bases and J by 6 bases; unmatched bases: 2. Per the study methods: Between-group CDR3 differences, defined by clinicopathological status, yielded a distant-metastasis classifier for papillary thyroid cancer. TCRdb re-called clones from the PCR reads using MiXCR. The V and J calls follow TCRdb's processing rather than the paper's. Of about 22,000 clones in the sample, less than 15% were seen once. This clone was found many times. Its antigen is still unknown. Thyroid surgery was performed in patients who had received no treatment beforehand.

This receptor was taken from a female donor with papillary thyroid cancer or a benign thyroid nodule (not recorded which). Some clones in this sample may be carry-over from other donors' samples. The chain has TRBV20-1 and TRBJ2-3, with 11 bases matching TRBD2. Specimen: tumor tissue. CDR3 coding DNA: TGCAGTGCTAGAGAAGCTAGCGGGAGGGATACGCAGTATTTT. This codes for CSAREASGRDTQYF.